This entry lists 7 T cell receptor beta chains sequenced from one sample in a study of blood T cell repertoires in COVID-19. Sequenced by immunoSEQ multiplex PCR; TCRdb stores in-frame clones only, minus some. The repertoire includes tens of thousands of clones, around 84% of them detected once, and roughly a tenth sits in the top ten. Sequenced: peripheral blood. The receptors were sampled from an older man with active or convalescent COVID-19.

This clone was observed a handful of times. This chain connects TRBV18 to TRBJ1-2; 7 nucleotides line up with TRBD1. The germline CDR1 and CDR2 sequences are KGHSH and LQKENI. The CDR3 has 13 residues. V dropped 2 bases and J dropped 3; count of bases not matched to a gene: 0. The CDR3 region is CASSPDRDYGYTF. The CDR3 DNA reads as TGTGCCAGCTCACCAGACAGGGACTATGGCTACACCTTC.

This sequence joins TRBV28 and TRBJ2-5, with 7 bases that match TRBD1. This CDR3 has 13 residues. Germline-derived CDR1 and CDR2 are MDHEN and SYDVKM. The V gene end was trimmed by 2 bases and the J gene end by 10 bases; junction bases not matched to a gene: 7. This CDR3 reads CASSLQGVPIQYF. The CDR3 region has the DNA TGTGCCAGCAGTTTACAGGGGGTTCCAATCCAGTACTTC.

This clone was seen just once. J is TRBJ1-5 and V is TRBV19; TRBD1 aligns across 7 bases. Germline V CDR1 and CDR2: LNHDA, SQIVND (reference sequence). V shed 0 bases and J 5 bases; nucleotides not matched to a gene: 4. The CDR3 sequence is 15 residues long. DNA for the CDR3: TGTGCCAGTAGTATAGACTCGACAGGGTATCAGCCCCAGCATTTT. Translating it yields CASSIDSTGYQPQHF.

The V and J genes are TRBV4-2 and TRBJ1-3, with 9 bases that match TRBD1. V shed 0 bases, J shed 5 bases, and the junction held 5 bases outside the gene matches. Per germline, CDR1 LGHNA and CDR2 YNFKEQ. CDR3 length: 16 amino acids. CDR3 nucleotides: TGTGCCAGCAGCCAAGACTCGGGACAGGGTAGAAACACCATATATTTT. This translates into CASSQDSGQGRNTIYF.

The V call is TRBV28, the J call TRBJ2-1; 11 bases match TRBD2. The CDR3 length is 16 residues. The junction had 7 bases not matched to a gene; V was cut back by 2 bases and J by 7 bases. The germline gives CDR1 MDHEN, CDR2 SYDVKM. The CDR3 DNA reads TGTGCCAGCAGTTTAGGGGGACTAGCGGCATCAAATGAGCAGTTCTTC. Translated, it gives CASSLGGLAASNEQFF.

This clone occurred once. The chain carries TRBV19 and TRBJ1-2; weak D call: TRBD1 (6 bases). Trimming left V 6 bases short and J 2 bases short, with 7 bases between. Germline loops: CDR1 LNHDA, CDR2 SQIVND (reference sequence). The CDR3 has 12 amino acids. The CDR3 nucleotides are TGTGCCAGTAGCGGACAGAACTATGGCTACACCTTC. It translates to CASSGQNYGYTF.

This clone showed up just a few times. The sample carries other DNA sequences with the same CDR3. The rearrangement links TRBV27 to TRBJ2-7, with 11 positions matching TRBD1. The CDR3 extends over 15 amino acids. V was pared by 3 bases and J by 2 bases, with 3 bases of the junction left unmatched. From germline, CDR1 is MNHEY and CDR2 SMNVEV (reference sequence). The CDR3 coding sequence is TGTGCCAGCAGTTTGTTGGGACAGGGGGCCTACGAGCAGTACTTC. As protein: CASSLLGQGAYEQYF.